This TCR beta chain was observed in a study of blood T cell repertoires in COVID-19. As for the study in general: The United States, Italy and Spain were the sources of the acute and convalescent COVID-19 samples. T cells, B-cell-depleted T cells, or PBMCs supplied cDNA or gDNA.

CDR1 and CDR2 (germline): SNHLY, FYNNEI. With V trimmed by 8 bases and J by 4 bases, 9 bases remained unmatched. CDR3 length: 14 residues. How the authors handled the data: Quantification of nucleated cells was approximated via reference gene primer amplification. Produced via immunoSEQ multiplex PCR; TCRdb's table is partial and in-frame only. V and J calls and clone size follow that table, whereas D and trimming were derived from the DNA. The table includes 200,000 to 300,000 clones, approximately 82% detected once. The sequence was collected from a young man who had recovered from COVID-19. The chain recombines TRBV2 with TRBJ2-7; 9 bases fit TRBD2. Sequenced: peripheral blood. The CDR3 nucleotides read TGTGCCAGCGTGCGGGGCGGGGGGGAATACGAGCAGTACTTC. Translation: CASVRGGGEYEQYF.